The 23 T cell receptor beta chains presented below share a single source sample, sequenced in a study of identical twins. From the 5' RACE reads, TCRdb called clonotypes with MiXCR, one entry per CDR3 protein. The sample holds 500,000 to 650,000 distinct CDR3 sequences, more than 20% seen once. These sequences were also reported in another study, on yellow fever vaccine responses in identical twins.

The sequenced sample was CD4+ T cells sorted from blood. The receptors originated from a woman in her late teens or twenties in good health.

This clonotype has just a few counts. The rearrangement links TRBV24-1 to TRBJ2-1, with 7 bases identical to TRBD1. Germline CDR1 KGHDR, CDR2 SFDVKD. This CDR3 is 14 amino acids long. With 5 bases clipped from V and 6 bases from J, the junction kept 6 bases outside the gene matches. As DNA, the CDR3 is TGTGCCACCAGTGCCTTAAGGGACAGCAATGAGCAGTTCTTC. Its protein product is CATSALRDSNEQFF.

This sequence joins TRBV12-3 or TRBV12-4 and TRBJ1-5; D unresolved. The V end was cut by 2 bases, the J end by 4 bases, with 12 bases between. The CDR3 spans 15 residues. CDR3 in amino acids: CASSLNPGTNQPQHF. Here the CDR3 DNA reads TGTGCCAGCAGTTTAAATCCAGGAACAAATCAGCCCCAGCATTTT.

DNA of the CDR3: TGCAGCGTTGAAGACGGCTTCTACGAGCAGTACTTC. Its translation: CSVEDGFYEQYF. The chain has TRBV29-1 and TRBJ2-7; D is undetermined. Trimming stripped 0 bases from V and 3 bases from J, with 6 bases between. The V gene's germline CDR1 is SQVTM and CDR2 ANQGSEA. The CDR3 consists of 12 residues.

This clonotype appeared a few times. This chain uses TRBV7-8 with TRBJ2-3; no clear D gene. The end of the DNA is better explained by TRBJ2-5, so the J call may be wrong. The CDR3 length is 12 residues. Germline CDR1 is SGHVS and CDR2 is FQNEAQ. The CDR3 sequence: CASSLVSGTQYF. The CDR3 nucleotides are TGTGCCAGCAGCTTAGTTTCCGGGACCCAGTACTTC.

This chain uses TRBV7-3 with TRBJ2-3; no definite D call. Germline lookup yields CDR1 SGHTA and CDR2 FQGTGA. The CDR3 spans 12 residues. The V end was cut by 1 base, the J end by 8 bases, with 7 bases between. This CDR3 reads CASSLSSSTQYF. DNA for the CDR3: TGTGCCAGCAGCTTAAGTAGCTCTACGCAGTATTTT.

V and J are TRBV20-1 and TRBJ1-5; no clear D. Germline lookup yields CDR1 DFQATT and CDR2 SNEGSKA (reference sequence). The CDR3 consists of 12 residues. Trimming shortened V by 4 bases and J by 1 base, and 5 bases separated the two germline ends. This chain's CDR3 is CSAMRSNQPQHF. CDR3 DNA sequence: TGCAGTGCTATGAGGAGCAATCAGCCCCAGCATTTT.

The chain has TRBV29-1 and TRBJ1-1; TRBD1 matches at 7 bases. With V trimmed by 6 bases and J by 1 base, 8 bases remained unmatched. Germline-derived CDR1 and CDR2 are SQVTM and ANQGSEA. The CDR3 is 14 amino acids. In DNA form, the CDR3 reads TGCAGCGTCGGAGCACAGGGGTGGAACACTGAAGCTTTCTTT. It specifies CSVGAQGWNTEAFF.

This clonotype was seen a handful of times. The CDR3 nucleotides are TGCAGCGTCACCTCTGGGGCCAACGTCCTGACTTTC. It is translated as CSVTSGANVLTF. V is TRBV29-1 and J is TRBJ2-6; no definite D call. The CDR3 contains 12 residues. From germline, CDR1 is SQVTM and CDR2 ANQGSEA. V dropped 6 bases and J dropped 0 bases, with 3 bases sitting between them.

The chain links TRBV7-2 to TRBJ1-2; D not resolved. The germline V gene encodes CDR1 SGHTA and CDR2 FQGNSA. V was trimmed by 10 bases and J by 4 bases, leaving 13 bases between them. The CDR3 consists of 12 residues. CDR3 sequence (DNA): TGTGCCACCGGAGCAGGAAGCTATGGCTACACCTTC. Translated: CATGAGSYGYTF. Looking up the rest from reference TRBV7-2 and TRBJ1-2 gives the full variable domain: GAGVSQSPSNKVTEKGKDVELRCDPISGHTALYWYRQSLGQGLEFLIYFQGNSAPDKSGLPSDRFSAERTGGSVSTLTIQRTQQEDSAVYLCATGAGSYGYTFGSGTRLTVV.

Remarks on this clonotype: A read error may explain this, as a much larger clone is one base away. The chain links TRBV10-3 to TRBJ2-3; the D is unclear. The CDR3 loop spans 12 amino acids. The germline CDR1 and CDR2 sequences are ENHRY and SYGVKD. Trimming stripped 4 bases from V and 6 bases from J, with 8 bases between. Written as DNA, the CDR3 is TGTGCCATCAGTGCTCGGTCGGATACGCAGTATTTT. It codes for CAISARSDTQYF.

The V call is TRBV6-2 or TRBV6-3, the J call TRBJ2-2, with D perhaps matching TRBD1 or TRBD2 (5 bases each). The CDR3 contains 12 residues. CDR1 is MNHEY and CDR2 is SVGEGT in the germline V gene. The V gene lost 7 bases and the J gene lost 4 bases, with 7 bases spanning the gap. The CDR3 protein is CASNGGTGELFF. CDR3 bases: TGTGCCAGCAATGGGGGCACCGGGGAGCTGTTTTTT.

This clonotype has only a few counts. The gene calls are TRBV20-1 and TRBJ1-6, with D possibly TRBD1 on 5 matching bases. V was pared by 3 bases and J by 7 bases, with 16 bases between. The CDR3 is 15 amino acids. The germline gives CDR1 DFQATT, CDR2 SNEGSKA (reference sequence). CDR3 residues: CSARGDGSPNSPLHF. Here the CDR3 DNA reads TGCAGTGCTAGGGGGGACGGAAGTCCCAATTCACCCCTCCACTTT.

The chain joins TRBV14 to TRBJ2-2, with D tentatively TRBD1 (6 bases). The CDR3 consists of 16 residues. In germline, CDR1 is SGHDN, CDR2 FVKESK. Trimming shortened V by 6 bases and J by 3 bases, and 17 bases separated the two germline ends. The CDR3 DNA follows: TGTGCCAGCAGTCACAGGGTATTAGGGCACACCGGGGAGCTGTTTTTT. Residues: CASSHRVLGHTGELFF.

This clonotype was counted at least ten times. The chain joins TRBV12-3 or TRBV12-4 to TRBJ1-4; 9 nucleotides match TRBD1. Losses at the gene ends were 6 bases for V and 3 bases for J; bases not matched to a gene: 5. The CDR3 totals 15 residues. For the CDR3, the DNA is TGTGCCAGCAGGGAAACAGGGGGCTCTAATGAAAAACTGTTTTTT. This codes for CASRETGGSNEKLFF.

Here the CDR3 DNA reads TGTGCCAGCGTGGAGTGGGCCGAAGCTTTCTTT. It codes for CASVEWAEAFF. V is TRBV7-9 and J is TRBJ1-1; unclear D gene. This CDR3 has 11 residues. The germline V and J ends were trimmed by 8 bases and 8 bases, with 12 bases remaining between them. Germline V lookup: CDR1 SEHNR, CDR2 FQNEAQ (reference sequence).

This clonotype was seen a few times. This chain connects TRBV20-1 to TRBJ1-5; a possible D gene is TRBD1 (5 bases). CDR1 and CDR2 from the germline V gene are DFQATT and SNEGSKA (reference sequence). Trimming left V 7 bases short and J 3 bases short, with 13 bases between. CDR3 length: 13 residues. DNA for the CDR3: TGCAGTGTGGGACGGGACCTCAATCAGCCCCAGCATTTT. It yields the protein CSVGRDLNQPQHF.

This clonotype was recorded a few times. The gene calls are TRBV10-3 and TRBJ2-1, with 7 bases aligning to TRBD2. This CDR3 is built from 15 residues. The germline V gene encodes CDR1 ENHRY and CDR2 SYGVKD. Trimming cost V 4 bases and J 0 bases; bases outside gene matches: 3. CDR3 coding DNA: TGTGCCATCAGTGGAACGGGGGGCTCCTACAATGAGCAGTTCTTC. Translating gives CAISGTGGSYNEQFF.

The J gene is TRBJ2-1, the V gene TRBV12-3 or TRBV12-4; 7 nucleotides match TRBD2. Germline trimming cut 0 bases from V and 6 bases from J; bases unmatched to any gene: 11. CDR3 length equals 17 residues. The CDR3 nucleotides are TGTGCCAGCAGTTTAGCGCATTTCGGCGGGAGTAGCAATGAGCAGTTCTTC. As protein: CASSLAHFGGSSNEQFF.

About this clonotype itself: The junction departs from germline at one end; a sequencing error may be responsible. The chain carries TRBV29-1 and TRBJ2-5; no definite D call. CDR1 SQVTM and CDR2 ANQGSEA come from the germline V gene. CDR3 size: 8 residues. CDR3 region: CSVEDQYF. For the CDR3, the DNA is TGCAGCGTCGAAGACCAGTACTTC.

This clonotype was seen a few times. V gene TRBV27 combines with J gene TRBJ2-7; either TRBD1 or TRBD2 may supply D (6 bases each). The CDR3 consists of 17 residues. Trimming left V 8 bases short and J 1 base short, with 24 bases between. Germline CDR1 is MNHEY and CDR2 is SMNVEV (reference sequence). CDR3 sequence reads: CASHTKIAGGESYEQYF. Here the CDR3 DNA reads TGTGCCAGCCACACCAAAATCGCCGGGGGCGAATCCTACGAGCAGTACTTC.

This clonotype was counted between two and nine times. V and J are TRBV10-3 and TRBJ2-7; 13 bases agree with TRBD2. The germline gives CDR1 ENHRY, CDR2 SYGVKD. V lost 10 bases, J lost 5 bases, and 5 bases stayed unmatched. There are 13 residues in the CDR3. The CDR3 sequence: CATGGLAGHEQYV. The CDR3, as DNA: TGTGCCACCGGGGGACTAGCGGGGCACGAGCAGTACGTC.

The table lists this clonotype with a few counts. The J gene is TRBJ2-2, the V gene TRBV29-1; D perhaps matches TRBD1 (5 bases). The CDR3 runs to 15 residues. V gave up 4 bases and J gave up 1 base, with 13 bases separating them. Germline CDR1 reads SQVTM; CDR2 reads ANQGSEA. In DNA form, the CDR3 reads TGCAGCGTTGTAGGGGCTAAAGGGAACACCGGGGAGCTGTTTTTT. Amino acid sequence: CSVVGAKGNTGELFF.

This clonotype is a singleton in its sample. This chain uses TRBV18 with TRBJ2-1, with D unresolved. Trimming took 3 bases from V and 6 from J, leaving 9 bases between them. From germline, CDR1 is KGHSH and CDR2 LQKENI. CDR3 length: 13 amino acids. The CDR3 nucleotides read TGTGCCAGCTCACCTACATTAAGCAATGAGCAGTTCTTC. It is translated as CASSPTLSNEQFF.